Listed below are T cell receptor beta chains from one sample, sequenced in a study of Ad26.COV2.S vaccination and SARS-CoV-2 variants. Produced via immunoSEQ multiplex PCR; TCRdb's table is partial and in-frame only. Of 300,000 to 350,000 clones in the sample, more than 85% are singletons; the top ten hold around 4.5%. The sequencing used peripheral blood, collected in a trial of Ad26.COV2.S vaccine versus placebo. The source is a person between 18 and 59 years old who received the Ad26.COV2.S COVID-19 vaccine or a placebo. CDR3s include the opening cysteine and the closing phenylalanine or tryptophan. A D gene is named only where the DNA matches it firmly. Not all rows give a size; the values are once, few, many and, for expanded clones, a class.

d_call: NA
j_call: TRBJ2-1
clone_size: few
v_call: TRBV9
cdr3_aa: CASSVGTYNEQFF
cdr3_nt: TGTGCCAGCAGCGTTGGGACATACAATGAGCAGTTCTTC

d_call: NA
j_call: TRBJ2-7
clone_size: NA
v_call: TRBV10-1
cdr3_aa: CASSESKGGAYEQYF
cdr3_nt: TGCGCCAGCAGTGAGTCGAAGGGGGGGGCCTACGAGCAGTACTTC

d_call: NA
j_call: TRBJ1-1
clone_size: NA
v_call: TRBV28
cdr3_aa: CASSFRGRGPEAFF
cdr3_nt: TGTGCCAGCAGTTTTCGGGGCAGGGGACCTGAAGCTTTCTTT

d_call: TRBD1
j_call: TRBJ1-6
clone_size: NA
v_call: TRBV19
cdr3_aa: CASSIEGQVDSPLHF
cdr3_nt: TGTGCCAGTAGTATAGAAGGACAGGTCGATTCACCCCTCCACTTT

d_call: NA
j_call: TRBJ1-6
clone_size: NA
v_call: TRBV6-5
cdr3_aa: CASSYSGTSPLHF
cdr3_nt: TGTGCCAGCAGTTACTCAGGGACTTCACCCCTCCACTTT

d_call: NA
j_call: TRBJ1-5
clone_size: NA
v_call: TRBV5-8
cdr3_aa: CASSLMQGGKPQHF
cdr3_nt: TGTGCCAGCAGCTTGATGCAGGGAGGAAAGCCCCAGCATTTT

d_call: TRBD1
j_call: TRBJ2-7
clone_size: NA
v_call: TRBV18
cdr3_aa: CASSRQGPYEQYF
cdr3_nt: TGTGCCAGCTCACGACAGGGACCCTACGAGCAGTACTTC

d_call: TRBD2
j_call: TRBJ2-1
clone_size: NA
v_call: TRBV7-2
cdr3_aa: CASSGRLAEPGNEQFF
cdr3_nt: TGTGCCAGCAGCGGAAGACTAGCGGAGCCCGGGAATGAGCAGTTCTTC

d_call: NA
j_call: TRBJ2-1
clone_size: NA
v_call: TRBV11-2
cdr3_aa: CASSSHLGSGNNEQFF
cdr3_nt: TGTGCCAGCAGCTCCCACCTCGGGTCGGGCAACAATGAGCAGTTCTTC

d_call: NA
j_call: TRBJ1-1
clone_size: NA
v_call: TRBV5-4
cdr3_aa: CASSPLGEMGNTEAFF
cdr3_nt: TGTGCCAGCAGCCCTCTAGGTGAGATGGGAAACACTGAAGCTTTCTTT

d_call: NA
j_call: TRBJ2-7
clone_size: NA
v_call: TRBV5-5
cdr3_aa: CASSSGQFYEQYF
cdr3_nt: TGTGCCAGCAGCTCTGGACAGTTCTACGAGCAGTACTTC

d_call: NA
j_call: TRBJ1-1
clone_size: NA
v_call: TRBV7-9
cdr3_aa: CASSPRYMAEAFF
cdr3_nt: TGTGCCAGCAGCCCCCGTTATATGGCTGAAGCTTTCTTT

d_call: TRBD1
j_call: TRBJ1-4
clone_size: NA
v_call: TRBV4-1
cdr3_aa: CASSQTQRQGGYEKLFF
cdr3_nt: TGCGCCAGCAGCCAAACTCAGCGACAGGGCGGATATGAAAAACTGTTTTTT

d_call: NA
j_call: TRBJ2-1
clone_size: NA
v_call: TRBV11-2
cdr3_aa: CASSLGGRSYNEQFF
cdr3_nt: TGTGCCAGCAGCTTAGGGGGGCGGTCCTACAATGAGCAGTTCTTC

d_call: NA
j_call: TRBJ1-6
clone_size: NA
v_call: TRBV6-2/TRBV6-3
cdr3_aa: CASSYSERRSPLHF
cdr3_nt: TGTGCCAGCAGTTATTCGGAGCGTCGGTCACCCCTCCACTTT

d_call: NA
j_call: TRBJ2-5
clone_size: once
v_call: TRBV19
cdr3_aa: CASSMVPQETQYF
cdr3_nt: TGTGCCAGTAGTATGGTCCCCCAAGAGACCCAGTACTTC

d_call: NA
j_call: TRBJ2-5
clone_size: NA
v_call: TRBV25-1
cdr3_aa: CASSEFSGRETQYF
cdr3_nt: TGTGCCAGCAGTGAATTCTCGGGTAGAGAGACCCAGTACTTC

d_call: NA
j_call: TRBJ1-2
clone_size: NA
v_call: TRBV29-1
cdr3_aa: CSVEDLSGSRDYTF
cdr3_nt: TGCAGCGTTGAAGATTTATCAGGGTCCCGGGACTACACCTTC

d_call: NA
j_call: TRBJ1-3
clone_size: NA
v_call: TRBV7-9
cdr3_aa: CASSLGGSGNTIYF
cdr3_nt: TGTGCCAGCAGCTTAGGAGGTTCTGGAAACACCATATATTTT

d_call: NA
j_call: TRBJ2-6
clone_size: NA
v_call: TRBV29-1
cdr3_aa: CSVVRSGANVLTF
cdr3_nt: TGCAGCGTTGTACGCTCTGGGGCCAACGTCCTGACTTTC

d_call: NA
j_call: TRBJ2-3
clone_size: NA
v_call: TRBV2
cdr3_aa: CASSKGGLSADTQYF
cdr3_nt: TGTGCCAGCAGTAAGGGGGGGCTTAGCGCAGATACGCAGTATTTT

d_call: NA
j_call: TRBJ1-1
clone_size: NA
v_call: TRBV5-8
cdr3_aa: CASRRGGESTEAFF
cdr3_nt: TGTGCCAGCAGAAGAGGCGGGGAGAGCACTGAAGCTTTCTTT

d_call: TRBD2
j_call: TRBJ2-3
clone_size: NA
v_call: TRBV3-1/TRBV3-2
cdr3_aa: CASSPSSGRRLFTDTQYF
cdr3_nt: TGTGCCAGCAGCCCCTCTAGCGGGAGAAGGCTTTTCACAGATACGCAGTATTTT